One and the same sample provided the 26 T cell receptor beta chains below, sequenced in a study of beta chain features in type 1 diabetes (dated by TCRdb to 2016 to 2018). Libraries were constructed by the immunoSEQ multiplex PCR assay. All of the isolated RNA was reverse transcribed with the High Capacity cDNA Reverse Transcription Kit, so expressed TCRB transcripts were sequenced. TCRdb took this table from immuneACCESS and kept in-frame rearrangements with V and J called. Such tables lack part of the clones; where checked against another copy, unresolved V genes explain under half of the gap, and the rest is unexplained. Present in this sample are tens of thousands of clones, about 32% of which were seen just once. The ten largest clones take up about 0.42% of the sample. Input material: stem cell memory CD4+ T cells from blood. Taken with the paper, the label for cell subset or site translates to: stem cell-like memory CD4+ T cells. The receptors stem from a woman in her late teens or twenties in good health.

This clone was seen more than once but under ten times. The CDR3 region is CASSRRDRGTGELFF. The CDR3 DNA follows: TGTGCCAGCAGTCGCCGGGACAGGGGGACCGGGGAGCTGTTTTTT. The chain joins TRBV6-1 to TRBJ2-2; 11 nucleotides align to TRBD1. The V segment lost 5 bases and the J segment 5 bases; nucleotides outside the gene matches: 4. The length of the CDR3 is 15 residues. The germline V gene has CDR1 MNHNS and CDR2 SASEGT.

This clone was detected only a few times. The V and J genes are TRBV15 and TRBJ2-2, with 7 bases identical to TRBD2. The CDR3 runs to 18 residues. Germline CDR1 is LNHNV and CDR2 is YYDKDF (reference sequence). The trim removed 3 bases at V and 0 bases at J, leaving 10 bases unmatched. The CDR3 protein is CATSRGGVHGSNTGELFF. The CDR3 nucleotides read TGTGCCACCAGCAGGGGGGGGGTACACGGATCGAACACCGGGGAGCTGTTTTTT.

This clone was seen a few times. The chain is built from TRBV7-2 and TRBJ2-7; D is possibly TRBD2 (5 bases). V was trimmed by 0 bases and J by 2 bases, leaving 11 bases between them. In germline, CDR1 is SGHTA, CDR2 FQGNSA. The CDR3 consists of 15 residues. The CDR3 nucleotides are TGTGCCAGCAGCTTAGCGATGGGGAGACCCTACGAGCAGTACTTC. Its protein is CASSLAMGRPYEQYF. The full variable domain, in which reference TRBV7-2 and TRBJ2-7 provide the parts outside the CDR3, is GAGVSQSPSNKVTEKGKDVELRCDPISGHTALYWYRQSLGQGLEFLIYFQGNSAPDKSGLPSDRFSAERTGGSVSTLTIQRTQQEDSAVYLCASSLAMGRPYEQYFGPGTRLTVT.

This clone showed up just a few times. A junction end diverges from the germline sequence, so it may reflect a read error. The rearrangement joins TRBV6-1 to TRBJ2-7; a weak D match, TRBD2 (7 bases). Germline assignment: CDR1 MNHNS and CDR2 SASEGT. The CDR3 consists of 15 residues. The CDR3 spells CASSQAGTTPYEQYF. The DNA of the CDR3 is TGTGCCAGCAGTCAAGCGGGGACAACCCCATACGAGCAGTACTTC.

This clone was found once. This chain uses TRBV6-5 with TRBJ2-1; tentative D call: TRBD2 (5 bases). The germline gives CDR1 MNHEY, CDR2 SVGAGI. V was shortened by 6 bases and J by 5 bases, with 11 bases between the two germline ends. This CDR3 is built from 13 residues. CDR3 DNA: TGTGCCAGCAGCCCCGGACTTAACAATGAGCAGTTCTTC. It translates to CASSPGLNNEQFF.

The V gene is TRBV9, the J gene TRBJ2-4; the match to TRBD2 covers 12 bases. J was trimmed by 0 bases and V by 5 bases; bases with no gene match: 12. Germline V gives CDR1 SGDLS, CDR2 YYNGEE. This CDR3 spans 19 amino acids. The CDR3 spells CASRRLAGDNLLAKNIQYF. DNA of the CDR3: TGTGCCAGCAGAAGACTAGCGGGGGATAACCTACTAGCCAAAAACATTCAGTACTTC.

The chain carries TRBV7-9 and TRBJ2-4; possible D gene TRBD1, 5 bases. CDR3 length equals 16 residues. From germline, CDR1 is SEHNR and CDR2 FQNEAQ (reference sequence). Trimming took off 1 base at V and 0 bases at J, with 10 bases between the two ends. The CDR3 loop reads CASSLGQGIAKNIQYF. The CDR3 DNA reads TGTGCCAGCAGCTTAGGGCAGGGCATAGCCAAAAACATTCAGTACTTC.

The sample holds a few counts of this clone. The rearrangement joins TRBV19 to TRBJ1-5, with TRBD1 matching over 8 bases. The CDR3 has 17 amino acids. Germline CDR1 is LNHDA and CDR2 is SQIVND (reference sequence). The V gene end was trimmed by 2 bases and the J gene end by 0 bases; junction bases not matched to a gene: 6. CDR3 sequence reads: CASSILGQVFSNQPQHF. The CDR3 DNA is TGTGCCAGTAGTATACTGGGACAGGTCTTTAGCAATCAGCCCCAGCATTTT.

The rearrangement uses TRBV27 and TRBJ1-2; D unresolved. Trimming stripped 6 bases from V and 9 bases from J, with 14 bases between. Germline values: CDR1 MNHEY, CDR2 SMNVEV (reference sequence). CDR3 length: 12 amino acids. This CDR3 is CASRTLRNRYTF. In nucleotides, the CDR3 is TGTGCCAGCAGGACCCTGAGGAATCGCTACACCTTC.

This clone came up a few times. J is TRBJ2-1 and V is TRBV29-1, with D perhaps TRBD1 (5 bases). Germline lookup yields CDR1 SQVTM and CDR2 ANQGSEA. CDR3 size: 12 residues. The V end was cut by 5 bases, the J end by 3 bases, with 8 bases between. CDR3 DNA: TGCAGCGTTCGCCAGGGCTACAATGAGCAGTTCTTC. This encodes CSVRQGYNEQFF.

The table lists this clone with a few counts. The rearrangement joins TRBV5-1 to TRBJ2-7, with 7 nucleotides matching TRBD1. Unmatched junction bases numbered 5, after V lost 3 bases and J lost 2 bases. The CDR3 totals 14 residues. In germline, CDR1 is SGHRS, CDR2 YFSETQ. The chain's CDR3 is CASSWDSGAYEQYF. For the CDR3, the DNA is TGCGCCAGCAGCTGGGACAGTGGAGCCTACGAGCAGTACTTC.

The chain combines TRBV27 with TRBJ2-3, with TRBD1 matching over 7 bases. Trimming removed 10 bases from V and 6 bases from J; junction bases left unmatched: 13. The V gene's germline CDR1 is MNHEY and CDR2 SMNVEV (reference sequence). The CDR3 spans 14 residues. The DNA of the CDR3 is TGTGCCACCACAGGGGCAAGGGGGCGTGATACGCAGTATTTT. It is translated as CATTGARGRDTQYF.

This clone was detected only a few times. CDR3 sequence (DNA): TGTGCCAGCTCACCCCTGACCGGGACTAGCGGGGGTACAGATACGCAGTATTTT. Translating gives CASSPLTGTSGGTDTQYF. This chain joins TRBV18 and TRBJ2-3; 14 nucleotides align to TRBD2. Unmatched junction bases numbered 8, after V lost 3 bases and J lost 3 bases. Germline V gene data show CDR1 as KGHSH and CDR2 as LQKENI. This CDR3 spans 18 amino acids. The full variable domain, rest sourced from reference TRBV18 and TRBJ2-3, is NAGVMQNPRHLVRRRGQEARLRCSPMKGHSHVYWYRQLPEEGLKFMVYLQKENIIDESGMPKERFSAEFPKEGPSILRIQQVVRGDSAAYFCASSPLTGTSGGTDTQYFGPGTRLTVL.

The V and J genes are TRBV2 and TRBJ2-5; D gene uncertain. In germline, CDR1 is SNHLY, CDR2 FYNNEI. V was shortened by 2 bases and J by 5 bases, with 3 bases between the two germline ends. This CDR3 contains 11 residues. The CDR3 bases are TGTGCCAGCAGTGAACAGGAGACCCAGTACTTC. Protein: CASSEQETQYF.

This clone occurred many times. The chain employs TRBV23-1 and TRBJ1-5; tentatively, D is TRBD1 (5 bases). TRBV23-1 is an open reading frame, and its role is uncertain. V was trimmed by 4 bases and J by 5 bases, leaving 12 bases between them. This CDR3 spans 14 amino acids. CDR3 nucleotide sequence: TGCGCCAGCAGTCTGGGGCCCTTCGATCAGCCCCAGCATTTT. It encodes CASSLGPFDQPQHF.

The chain recombines TRBV5-1 with TRBJ1-2, with a weak D call TRBD1 (5 bases). CDR1 and CDR2 (germline): SGHRS, YFSETQ. The CDR3 is made up of 13 amino acids. V was clipped by 4 bases and J by 9 bases, with 16 bases between them. CDR3 nucleotides: TGCGCCAGCAGCGCGGGACTCCAGAGTCGCTACACCTTC. It specifies CASSAGLQSRYTF.

CDR3 DNA: TGCGCCAGCAGCCCGGGACTAATCACAGATACGCAGTATTTT. Its protein product is CASSPGLITDTQYF. V is TRBV5-1 and J is TRBJ2-3, with TRBD2 identical over 7 bases. V dropped 4 bases and J dropped 2; count of bases not matched to a gene: 4. Germline assignment: CDR1 SGHRS and CDR2 YFSETQ. The CDR3 sequence is 14 residues long. Complete variable domain (other parts from reference TRBV5-1 and TRBJ2-3): KAGVTQTPRYLIKTRGQQVTLSCSPISGHRSVSWYQQTPGQGLQFLFEYFSETQRNKGNFPGRFSGRQFSNSRSEMNVSTLELGDSALYLCASSPGLITDTQYFGPGTRLTVL.

This chain joins TRBV5-1 and TRBJ2-3; 11 positions agree with TRBD2. This CDR3 has 16 residues. The germline V gene has CDR1 SGHRS and CDR2 YFSETQ. Unmatched junction bases numbered 7, after V lost 5 bases and J lost 2 bases. The CDR3 is CASRQTSGGLTDTQYF. The CDR3 DNA sequence: TGCGCCAGCAGGCAAACTAGCGGGGGCCTCACAGATACGCAGTATTTT. The full variable domain, completed using reference TRBV5-1 and TRBJ2-3, is KAGVTQTPRYLIKTRGQQVTLSCSPISGHRSVSWYQQTPGQGLQFLFEYFSETQRNKGNFPGRFSGRQFSNSRSEMNVSTLELGDSALYLCASRQTSGGLTDTQYFGPGTRLTVL.

The gene calls are TRBV7-2 and TRBJ2-1; D ambiguous. The germline gives CDR1 SGHTA, CDR2 FQGNSA. The germline V and J ends were trimmed by 4 bases and 5 bases, with 9 bases remaining between them. The CDR3 loop spans 13 amino acids. DNA of the CDR3: TGTGCCAGCAGCTCAGGCCGGAACAATGAGCAGTTCTTC. It is translated as CASSSGRNNEQFF.

At least ten counts were recorded for this clone. The DNA of the CDR3 is TGTGCCAGCAGCCTACAGGATACGCAGTATTTT. The encoded protein is CASSLQDTQYF. The chain recombines TRBV7-6 with TRBJ2-3; D ambiguous. Looked up from germline, CDR1 is SGHVS and CDR2 is FNYEAQ. The CDR3 is 11 amino acids. V was trimmed by 5 bases and J by 6 bases, leaving 6 bases between them.

The chain recombines TRBV10-3 with TRBJ2-7, with D uncertain. The V and J ends lost 3 bases and 5 bases respectively, with 8 bases between them. The CDR3 has 12 residues. Germline CDR1 reads ENHRY; CDR2 reads SYGVKD. In DNA, the CDR3 is TGTGCCATCAGTGAAGAGTTGGACGAGCAGTACTTC. It specifies CAISEELDEQYF.

The chain couples TRBV5-1 to TRBJ1-1; 7 bases are a match to TRBD1. Germline lookup yields CDR1 SGHRS and CDR2 YFSETQ. Germline trimming cut 3 bases from V and 6 bases from J; bases unmatched to any gene: 14. This CDR3 has 16 amino acids. CDR3 DNA: TGCGCCAGCAGCTACTCCCCGACAGGGAGAGGCGCTGAAGCTTTCTTT. Its translation: CASSYSPTGRGAEAFF.

As for this clone: The junction departs from germline at one end; a sequencing error may be responsible. The rearrangement joins TRBV29-1 to TRBJ1-1, with a tentative D call TRBD1 (5 bases). The CDR3 has 13 residues. The germline V gene encodes CDR1 SQVTM and CDR2 ANQGSEA. CDR3 amino acids: CSVKDQGNTEAFF. Written as DNA, the CDR3 is TGCAGCGTTAAAGATCAGGGGAACACTGAAGCTTTCTTT.

This clone was counted only a few times. The rearrangement links TRBV6-5 to TRBJ2-2, with 8 positions matching TRBD1. The ends lost 5 bases at V and 4 bases at J; junction bases unmatched: 0. This CDR3 is 13 amino acids long. CDR1 and CDR2 (germline): MNHEY, SVGAGI. In DNA form, the CDR3 reads TGTGCCAGCAGTGGACAGGGCACCGGGGAGCTGTTTTTT. Its protein product is CASSGQGTGELFF.

The V and J genes are TRBV18 and TRBJ1-5; 10 nucleotides agree with TRBD1. Trimming took 3 bases from V and 0 from J; bases not matched to a gene: 5. CDR1 and CDR2 from the germline V gene are KGHSH and LQKENI. The CDR3 sequence is 17 residues long. CDR3: CASSPRRTGGSNQPQHF. DNA for the CDR3: TGTGCCAGCTCACCGAGGAGGACAGGGGGTAGCAATCAGCCCCAGCATTTT.

This clone has only a few counts. This sequence joins TRBV5-4 and TRBJ2-7; D unresolved. V was clipped by 2 bases and J by 0 bases, with 3 bases between them. There are 12 residues in the CDR3. Germline V CDR1 and CDR2: SGHNT, YYREEE (reference sequence). The CDR3 region has the DNA TGTGCCAGCAGCTTCTACTCCTACGAGCAGTACTTC. It encodes CASSFYSYEQYF.